This TCR beta chain derives from a study of CD8 T cells in Susac syndrome. There are 14 residues in the CDR3. V lost 6 bases and J lost 9; bases outside the gene matches: 16. The germline V gene encodes CDR1 SQVTM and CDR2 ANQGSEA. In blood CD8+ and CD4+ T cells, TCR beta underwent sequencing. The multiple sclerosis controls consisted of treatment-naive patients with relapsing-remitting disease, either stable or active. FACS enriched CD8+ TEMRA cells, while bulk CD8+ and CD4+ were negatively isolated. The authors reverse transcribed roughly 0.45 to 1 ug RNA with random hexamers. An immunoSEQ multiplex PCR generated amplified TCR beta CDR3 products spanning 54 Vbeta and 13 Jbeta. One entry per CDR3 protein results from TCRdb running MiXCR on the immunoSEQ multiplex PCR reads. The table lists approximately 150,000 distinct CDR3 sequences, 95% of them singletons.

Sample: CD4+ T cells from PBMCs. J is TRBJ1-2 and V is TRBV29-1; 7 nucleotides line up with TRBD1. This TCR came from a human donor with multiple sclerosis. The CDR3 region is CSVARGTGADRYTF. CDR3 DNA: TGCAGCGTCGCAAGGGGTACAGGGGCCGATCGCTACACCTTC.